These T cell receptor beta chains were read from a single sample in a study of blood T cell repertoires in COVID-19. Data came from immunoSEQ multiplex PCR; TCRdb stores just in-frame clones and leaves some out. The sample gives fewer than 250,000 clones, more than 70% of which show up once; 7% to 10% is in the top ten. The sample was peripheral blood. The receptors were gathered from a woman aged 45 to 65 with acute or convalescent COVID-19. The CDR3 runs from the conserved cysteine through the conserved F or W. Part of the rows lack a size; the others show once, few, many or a class for expanded clones.

clone size: .
CDR3 length: 18
V gene: TRBV28
J gene: TRBJ2-5
CDR3 protein: CASTSLTGGSPMGETQYF

clone size: .
CDR3 length: 15
V gene: TRBV2
J gene: TRBJ2-1
CDR3 protein: CASSETSGYYNEQFF

clone size: .
CDR3 length: 15
V gene: TRBV6-5
J gene: TRBJ1-2
CDR3 protein: CASRQGGGANYGYTF

clone size: .
CDR3 length: 12
V gene: TRBV12-3/TRBV12-4
J gene: TRBJ2-7
CDR3 protein: CASSKKGHKQYF

clone size: .
CDR3 length: 16
V gene: TRBV19
J gene: TRBJ2-7
CDR3 protein: CASSPQLASGIEKQYF

clone size: .
CDR3 length: 15
V gene: TRBV7-3
J gene: TRBJ2-2
CDR3 protein: CASSPGGSNTGELFF

clone size: .
CDR3 length: 16
V gene: TRBV3-1/TRBV3-2
J gene: TRBJ2-3
CDR3 protein: CASSPPGTGGSDTQYF

clone size: .
CDR3 length: 14
V gene: TRBV11-2
J gene: TRBJ2-7
CDR3 protein: CASSFPGTGPEQYF

clone size: .
CDR3 length: 16
V gene: TRBV6-6
J gene: TRBJ1-3
CDR3 protein: CASSSAAGGIGNTIYF

clone size: .
CDR3 length: 17
V gene: TRBV5-1
J gene: TRBJ2-7
CDR3 protein: CASSLAPKSGGPYEQYF

clone size: .
CDR3 length: 11
V gene: TRBV6-5
J gene: TRBJ2-7
CDR3 protein: CASSYRGEQYF

clone size: once
CDR3 length: 15
V gene: TRBV19
J gene: TRBJ1-5
CDR3 protein: CASPIQGHSNQPQHF

clone size: .
CDR3 length: 13
V gene: TRBV5-6
J gene: TRBJ1-2
CDR3 protein: CASSLDRIYGYTF

clone size: .
CDR3 length: 15
V gene: TRBV6-5
J gene: TRBJ2-2
CDR3 protein: CASSNRGPNTGELFF

clone size: .
CDR3 length: 11
V gene: TRBV27
J gene: TRBJ2-7
CDR3 protein: CASGSDYEQYF

clone size: .
CDR3 length: 14
V gene: TRBV24-1
J gene: TRBJ2-5
CDR3 protein: CATSDRYRGETQYF

clone size: .
CDR3 length: 14
V gene: TRBV18
J gene: TRBJ2-7
CDR3 protein: CASSPTGTGDEQYF

clone size: .
CDR3 length: 13
V gene: TRBV6-5
J gene: TRBJ2-5
CDR3 protein: CASSRQFQETQYF

clone size: .
CDR3 length: 16
V gene: TRBV29-1
J gene: TRBJ2-3
CDR3 protein: CSVENGAGWGTDTQYF

clone size: .
CDR3 length: 15
V gene: TRBV2
J gene: TRBJ2-7
CDR3 protein: CASSEAPGRAYEQYF

clone size: .
CDR3 length: 17
V gene: TRBV24-1
J gene: TRBJ2-5
CDR3 protein: CATSDPGLAEGGETQYF

clone size: .
CDR3 length: 13
V gene: TRBV28
J gene: TRBJ2-3
CDR3 protein: CASSPLRKDTQYF

clone size: .
CDR3 length: 13
V gene: TRBV15
J gene: TRBJ1-1
CDR3 protein: CATSPIGPGKAFF

clone size: once
CDR3 length: 11
V gene: TRBV6-5
J gene: TRBJ2-1
CDR3 protein: CASRELDEQFF

clone size: .
CDR3 length: 15
V gene: TRBV10-3
J gene: TRBJ1-2
CDR3 protein: CAISESTQGDYGYTF

clone size: .
CDR3 length: 13
V gene: TRBV24-1
J gene: TRBJ2-1
CDR3 protein: CASGLAGRGEQFF

clone size: once
CDR3 length: 15
V gene: TRBV7-9
J gene: TRBJ1-6
CDR3 protein: CASRPGTDHSSPLHF